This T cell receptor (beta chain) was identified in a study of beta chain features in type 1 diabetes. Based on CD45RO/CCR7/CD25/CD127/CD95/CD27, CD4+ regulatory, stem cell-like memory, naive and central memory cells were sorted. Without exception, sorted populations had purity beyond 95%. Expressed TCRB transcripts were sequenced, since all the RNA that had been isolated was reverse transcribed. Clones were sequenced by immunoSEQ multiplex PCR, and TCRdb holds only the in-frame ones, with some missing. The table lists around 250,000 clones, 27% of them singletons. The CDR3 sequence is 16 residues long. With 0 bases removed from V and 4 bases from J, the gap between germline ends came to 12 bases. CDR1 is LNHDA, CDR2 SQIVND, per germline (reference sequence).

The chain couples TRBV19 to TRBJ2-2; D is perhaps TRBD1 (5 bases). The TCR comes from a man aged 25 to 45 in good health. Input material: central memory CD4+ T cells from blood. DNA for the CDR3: TGTGCCAGTAGTATAGATCGGAGACAGACCACCGGGGAGCTGTTTTTT. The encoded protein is CASSIDRRQTTGELFF.